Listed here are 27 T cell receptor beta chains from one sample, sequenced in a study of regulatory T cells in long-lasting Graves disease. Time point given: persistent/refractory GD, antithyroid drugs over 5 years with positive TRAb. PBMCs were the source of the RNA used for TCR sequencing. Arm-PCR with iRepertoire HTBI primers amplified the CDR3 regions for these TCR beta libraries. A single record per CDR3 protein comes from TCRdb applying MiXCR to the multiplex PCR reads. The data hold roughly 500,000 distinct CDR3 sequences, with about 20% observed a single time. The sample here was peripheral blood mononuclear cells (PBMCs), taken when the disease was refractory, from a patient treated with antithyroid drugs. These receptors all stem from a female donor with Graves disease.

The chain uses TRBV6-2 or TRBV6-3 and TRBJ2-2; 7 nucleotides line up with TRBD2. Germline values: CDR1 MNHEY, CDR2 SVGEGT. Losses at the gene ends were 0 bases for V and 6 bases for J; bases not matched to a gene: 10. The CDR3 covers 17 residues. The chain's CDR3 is CASSYSKGSGKAGELFF. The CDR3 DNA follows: TGTGCCAGCAGTTACTCGAAGGGCAGCGGGAAGGCCGGGGAGCTGTTTTTT.

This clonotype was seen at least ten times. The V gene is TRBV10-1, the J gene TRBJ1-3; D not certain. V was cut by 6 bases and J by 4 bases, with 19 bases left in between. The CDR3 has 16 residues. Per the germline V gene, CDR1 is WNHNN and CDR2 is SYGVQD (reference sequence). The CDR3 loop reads CASRISLGHTGNTIYF. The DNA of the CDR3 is TGCGCCAGCAGGATCTCCCTCGGCCATACCGGAAACACCATATATTTT.

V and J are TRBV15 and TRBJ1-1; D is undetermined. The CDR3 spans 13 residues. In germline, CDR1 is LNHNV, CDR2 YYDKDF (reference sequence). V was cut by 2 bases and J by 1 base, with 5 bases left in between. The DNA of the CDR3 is TGTGCCACCAGCAGACGTACGAACACTGAAGCTTTCTTT. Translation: CATSRRTNTEAFF.

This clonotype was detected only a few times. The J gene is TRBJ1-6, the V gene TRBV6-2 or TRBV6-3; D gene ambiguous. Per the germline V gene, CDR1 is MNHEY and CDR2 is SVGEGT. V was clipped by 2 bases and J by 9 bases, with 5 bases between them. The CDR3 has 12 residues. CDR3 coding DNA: TGTGCCAGCAGTTACGTAGGTTCACCCCTCCACTTT. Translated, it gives CASSYVGSPLHF.

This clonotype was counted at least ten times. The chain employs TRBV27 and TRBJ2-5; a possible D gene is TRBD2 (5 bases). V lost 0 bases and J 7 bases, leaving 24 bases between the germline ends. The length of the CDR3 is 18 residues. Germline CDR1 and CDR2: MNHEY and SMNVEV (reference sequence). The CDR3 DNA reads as TGTGCCAGCAGTTTATCGAGAGTTCTGGGCAGACATGGAGGGACCCAGTACTTC. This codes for CASSLSRVLGRHGGTQYF.

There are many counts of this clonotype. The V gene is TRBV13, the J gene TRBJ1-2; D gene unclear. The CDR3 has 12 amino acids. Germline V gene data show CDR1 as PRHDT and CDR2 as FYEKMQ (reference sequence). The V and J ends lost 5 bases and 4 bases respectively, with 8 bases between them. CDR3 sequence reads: CASSQQFYGYTF. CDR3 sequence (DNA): TGTGCCAGCAGCCAACAATTCTATGGCTACACCTTC.

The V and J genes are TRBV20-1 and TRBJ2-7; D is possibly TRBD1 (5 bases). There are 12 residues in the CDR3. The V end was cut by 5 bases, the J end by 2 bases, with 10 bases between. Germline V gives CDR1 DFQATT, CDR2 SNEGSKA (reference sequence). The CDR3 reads CSAGRVTYEQYF. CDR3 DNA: TGCAGTGCTGGCAGGGTAACCTACGAGCAGTACTTC.

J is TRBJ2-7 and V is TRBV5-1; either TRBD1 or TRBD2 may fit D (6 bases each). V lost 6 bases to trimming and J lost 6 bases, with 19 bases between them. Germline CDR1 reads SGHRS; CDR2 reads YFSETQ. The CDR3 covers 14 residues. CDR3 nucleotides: TGCGCCAGCACGGGGGCAGGGTCGTTCTCCGAGCAGTACTTC. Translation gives CASTGAGSFSEQYF.

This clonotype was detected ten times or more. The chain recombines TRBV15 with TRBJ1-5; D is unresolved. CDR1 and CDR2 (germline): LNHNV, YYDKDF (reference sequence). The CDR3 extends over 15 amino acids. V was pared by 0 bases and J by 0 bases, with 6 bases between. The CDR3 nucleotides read TGTGCCACCAGCAGAGATTCGGATAGCAATCAGCCCCAGCATTTT. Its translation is CATSRDSDSNQPQHF. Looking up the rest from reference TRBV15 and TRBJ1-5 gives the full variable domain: DAMVIQNPRYQVTQFGKPVTLSCSQTLNHNVMYWYQQKSSQAPKLLFHYYDKDFNNEADTPDNFQSRRPNTSFCFLDIRSPGLGDTAMYLCATSRDSDSNQPQHFGDGTRLSIL.

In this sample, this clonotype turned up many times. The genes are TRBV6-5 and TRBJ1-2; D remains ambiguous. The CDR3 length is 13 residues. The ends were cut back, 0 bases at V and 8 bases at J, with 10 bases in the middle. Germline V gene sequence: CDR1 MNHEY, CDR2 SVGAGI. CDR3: CASSYSQVWGYTF. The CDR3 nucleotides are TGTGCCAGCAGTTACTCTCAGGTCTGGGGCTACACCTTC.

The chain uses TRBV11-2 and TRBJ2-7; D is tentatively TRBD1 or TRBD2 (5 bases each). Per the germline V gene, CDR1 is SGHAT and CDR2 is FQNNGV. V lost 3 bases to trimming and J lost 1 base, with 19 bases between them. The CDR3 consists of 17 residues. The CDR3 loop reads CASSFYLRDGFSYEQYF. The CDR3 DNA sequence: TGTGCCAGCAGCTTTTACCTCCGGGACGGATTTTCCTACGAGCAGTACTTC.

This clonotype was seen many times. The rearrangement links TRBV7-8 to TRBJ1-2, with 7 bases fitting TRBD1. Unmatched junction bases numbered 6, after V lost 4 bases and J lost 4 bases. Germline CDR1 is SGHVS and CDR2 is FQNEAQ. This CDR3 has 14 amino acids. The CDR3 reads CASSYGGGSYGYTF. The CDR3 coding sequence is TGTGCCAGCAGCTATGGAGGGGGCAGCTATGGCTACACCTTC.

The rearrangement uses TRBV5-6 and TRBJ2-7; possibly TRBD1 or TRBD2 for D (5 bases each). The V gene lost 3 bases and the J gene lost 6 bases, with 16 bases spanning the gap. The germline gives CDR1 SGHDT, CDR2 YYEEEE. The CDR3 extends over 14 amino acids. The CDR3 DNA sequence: TGTGCCAGCAGCTCCGGGACGGTTGTTGGCGAGCAGTACTTC. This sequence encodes CASSSGTVVGEQYF.

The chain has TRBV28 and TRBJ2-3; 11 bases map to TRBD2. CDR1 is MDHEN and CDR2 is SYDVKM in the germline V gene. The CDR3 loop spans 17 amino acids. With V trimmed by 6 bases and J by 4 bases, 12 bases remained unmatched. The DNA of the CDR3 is TGTGCCAGCAGCTCACGGAAACTAGCGGGAGATTCAGATACGCAGTATTTT. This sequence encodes CASSSRKLAGDSDTQYF.

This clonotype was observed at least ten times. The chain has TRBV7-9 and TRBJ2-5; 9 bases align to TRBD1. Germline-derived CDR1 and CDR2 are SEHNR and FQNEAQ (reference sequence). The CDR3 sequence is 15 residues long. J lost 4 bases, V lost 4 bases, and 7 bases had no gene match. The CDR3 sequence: CASSSLDRGGETQYF. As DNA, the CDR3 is TGTGCCAGCAGCTCCCTGGACAGGGGAGGAGAGACCCAGTACTTC.

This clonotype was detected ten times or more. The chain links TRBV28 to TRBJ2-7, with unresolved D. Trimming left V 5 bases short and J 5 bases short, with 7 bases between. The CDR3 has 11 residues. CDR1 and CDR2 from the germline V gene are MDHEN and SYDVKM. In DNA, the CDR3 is TGTGCCAGCAGTATTTGGGACGAGCAGTACTTC. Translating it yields CASSIWDEQYF.

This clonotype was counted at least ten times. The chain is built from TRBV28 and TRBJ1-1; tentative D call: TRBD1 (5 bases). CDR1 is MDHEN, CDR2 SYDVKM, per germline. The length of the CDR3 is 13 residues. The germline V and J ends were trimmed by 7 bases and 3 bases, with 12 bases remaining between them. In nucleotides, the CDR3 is TGTGCCAGCAAGGGGAGTCTGGACACTGAAGCTTTCTTT. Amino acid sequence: CASKGSLDTEAFF.

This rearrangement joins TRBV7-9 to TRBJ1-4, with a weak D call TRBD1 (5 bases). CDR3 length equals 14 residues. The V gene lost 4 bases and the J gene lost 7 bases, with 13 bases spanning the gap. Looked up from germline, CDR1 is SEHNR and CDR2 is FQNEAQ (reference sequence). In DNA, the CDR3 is TGTGCCAGCAGCTCCCCCGACGGGGGTGAAAAACTGTTTTTT. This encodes CASSSPDGGEKLFF.

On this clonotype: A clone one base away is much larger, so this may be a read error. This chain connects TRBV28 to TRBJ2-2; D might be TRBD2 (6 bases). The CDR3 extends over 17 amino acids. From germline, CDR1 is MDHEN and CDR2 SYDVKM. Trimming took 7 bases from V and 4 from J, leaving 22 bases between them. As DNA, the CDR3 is TGTGCCAGCAATTTCGGCCTCGGGGGTATGGGCACCGGGGAGCTGTTTTTT. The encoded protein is CASNFGLGGMGTGELFF.

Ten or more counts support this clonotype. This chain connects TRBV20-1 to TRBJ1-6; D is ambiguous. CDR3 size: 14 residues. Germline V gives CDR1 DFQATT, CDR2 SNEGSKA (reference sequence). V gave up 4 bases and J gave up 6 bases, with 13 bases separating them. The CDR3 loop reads CSATALTSNSPLHF. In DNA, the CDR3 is TGCAGTGCTACGGCCCTTACGAGTAATTCACCCCTCCACTTT.

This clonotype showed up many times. The CDR3 loop is CASRGQGTSWYEQYF. CDR3 sequence (DNA): TGTGCCAGCAGGGGACAGGGAACTAGCTGGTACGAGCAGTACTTC. The chain recombines TRBV27 with TRBJ2-7; 9 bases are shared with TRBD1. The CDR3 covers 15 residues. V trimming: 6 bases; J trimming: 4 bases; junction bases outside the gene matches: 10. From germline, CDR1 is MNHEY and CDR2 SMNVEV (reference sequence).

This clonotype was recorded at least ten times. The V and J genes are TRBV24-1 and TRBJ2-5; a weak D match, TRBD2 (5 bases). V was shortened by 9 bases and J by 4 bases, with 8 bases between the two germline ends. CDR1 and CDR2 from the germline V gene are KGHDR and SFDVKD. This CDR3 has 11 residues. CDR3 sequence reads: CATRDLETQYF. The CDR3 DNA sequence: TGTGCCACCCGGGATTTAGAGACCCAGTACTTC.

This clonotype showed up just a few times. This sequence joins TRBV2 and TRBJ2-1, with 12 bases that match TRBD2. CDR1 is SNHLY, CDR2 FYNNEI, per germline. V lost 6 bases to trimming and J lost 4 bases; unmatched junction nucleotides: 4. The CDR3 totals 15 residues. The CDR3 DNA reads TGTGCCAGCAGAGGGACTAGCGGGCTATACAATGAGCAGTTCTTC. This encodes CASRGTSGLYNEQFF.

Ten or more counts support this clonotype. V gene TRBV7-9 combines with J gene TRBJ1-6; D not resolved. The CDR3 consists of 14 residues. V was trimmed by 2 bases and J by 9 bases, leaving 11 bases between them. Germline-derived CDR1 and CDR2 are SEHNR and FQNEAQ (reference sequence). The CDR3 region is CASSLHYPGSPLHF. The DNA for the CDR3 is TGTGCCAGCAGCTTACACTACCCGGGTTCACCCCTCCACTTT.

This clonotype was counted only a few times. The CDR3 DNA reads as TGTGCCACCAGTGATTGGACGGAGACCCAGTACTTC. Translating gives CATSDWTETQYF. The genes are TRBV24-1 and TRBJ2-5; D is unclear. Trimming stripped 2 bases from V and 5 bases from J, with 5 bases between. CDR1 is KGHDR and CDR2 is SFDVKD in the germline V gene. The CDR3 is made up of 12 amino acids.

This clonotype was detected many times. CDR3 bases: TGTGCCAGCAGCTTAGTGAAGGGGGAAGTAGGCGAGCAGTACTTC. Protein: CASSLVKGEVGEQYF. This chain joins TRBV7-8 and TRBJ2-7; tentative D call: TRBD1 (6 bases). This CDR3 comprises 15 residues. Trimming took 1 base from V and 6 from J, leaving 16 bases between them. Germline lookup yields CDR1 SGHVS and CDR2 FQNEAQ.

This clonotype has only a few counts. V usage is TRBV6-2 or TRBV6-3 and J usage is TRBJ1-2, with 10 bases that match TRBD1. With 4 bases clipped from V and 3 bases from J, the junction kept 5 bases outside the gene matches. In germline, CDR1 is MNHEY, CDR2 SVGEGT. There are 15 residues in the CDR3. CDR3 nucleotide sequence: TGTGCCAGCAGTTCCCCGGGGACAGGGGACTATGGCTACACCTTC. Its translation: CASSSPGTGDYGYTF.